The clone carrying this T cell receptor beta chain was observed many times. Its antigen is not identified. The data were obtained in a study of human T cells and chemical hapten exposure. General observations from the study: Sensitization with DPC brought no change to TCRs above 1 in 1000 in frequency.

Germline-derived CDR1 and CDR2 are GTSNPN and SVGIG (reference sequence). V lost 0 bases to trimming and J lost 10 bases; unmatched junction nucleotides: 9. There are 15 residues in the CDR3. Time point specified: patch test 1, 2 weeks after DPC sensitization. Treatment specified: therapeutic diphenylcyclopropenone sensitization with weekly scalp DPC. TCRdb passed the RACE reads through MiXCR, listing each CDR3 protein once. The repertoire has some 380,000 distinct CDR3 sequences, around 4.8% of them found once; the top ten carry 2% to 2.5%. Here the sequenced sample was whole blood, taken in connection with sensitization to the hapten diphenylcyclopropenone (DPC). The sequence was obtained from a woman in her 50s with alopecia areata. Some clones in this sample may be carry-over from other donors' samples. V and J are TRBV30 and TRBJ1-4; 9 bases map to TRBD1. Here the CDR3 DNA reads TGTGCCTGGAGTGTACTGGGACAGGGAGTTCGAAAACTGTTTTTT. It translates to CAWSVLGQGVRKLFF.